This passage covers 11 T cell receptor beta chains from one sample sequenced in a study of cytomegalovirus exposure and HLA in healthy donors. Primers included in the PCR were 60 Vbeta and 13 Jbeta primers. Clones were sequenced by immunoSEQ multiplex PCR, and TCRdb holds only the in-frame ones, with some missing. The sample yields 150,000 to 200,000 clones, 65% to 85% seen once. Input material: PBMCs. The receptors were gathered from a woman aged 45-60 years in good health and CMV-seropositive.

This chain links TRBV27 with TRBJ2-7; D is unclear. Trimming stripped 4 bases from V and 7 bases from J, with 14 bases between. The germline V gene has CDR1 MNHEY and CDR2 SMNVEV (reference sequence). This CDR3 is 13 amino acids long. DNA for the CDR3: TGTGCCAGCAGTTCTGTCCACGCCGAGGAGCAGTACTTC. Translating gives CASSSVHAEEQYF.

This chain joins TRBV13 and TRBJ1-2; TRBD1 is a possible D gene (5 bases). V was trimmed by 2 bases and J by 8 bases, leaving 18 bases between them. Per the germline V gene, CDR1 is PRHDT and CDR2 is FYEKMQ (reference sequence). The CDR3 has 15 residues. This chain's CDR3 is CASSLNGREAEGYTF. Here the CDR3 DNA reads TGTGCCAGCAGCTTAAACGGCAGGGAGGCAGAGGGCTACACCTTC.

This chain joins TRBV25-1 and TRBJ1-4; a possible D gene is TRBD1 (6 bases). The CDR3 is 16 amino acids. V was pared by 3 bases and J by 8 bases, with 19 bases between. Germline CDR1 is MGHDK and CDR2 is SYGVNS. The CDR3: CASSDREGRGSEKLFF. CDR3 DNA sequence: TGTGCCAGCAGTGATCGTGAGGGGAGGGGGAGCGAAAAACTGTTTTTT.

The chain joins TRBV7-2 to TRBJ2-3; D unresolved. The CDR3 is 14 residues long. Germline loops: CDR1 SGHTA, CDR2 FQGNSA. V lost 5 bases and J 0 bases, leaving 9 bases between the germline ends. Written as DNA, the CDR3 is TGTGCCAGCAGCCCCCCTCCTAGCACAGATACGCAGTATTTT. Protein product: CASSPPPSTDTQYF.

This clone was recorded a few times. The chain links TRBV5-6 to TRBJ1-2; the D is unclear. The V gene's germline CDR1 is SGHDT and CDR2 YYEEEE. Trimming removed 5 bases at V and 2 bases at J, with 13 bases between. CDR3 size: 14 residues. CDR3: CASRLLGGNYGYTF. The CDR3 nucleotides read TGTGCCAGCAGACTTTTAGGCGGGAACTATGGCTACACCTTC.

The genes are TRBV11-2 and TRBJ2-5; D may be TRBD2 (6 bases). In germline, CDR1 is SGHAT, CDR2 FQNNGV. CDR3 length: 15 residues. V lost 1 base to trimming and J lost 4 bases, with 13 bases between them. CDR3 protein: CASSLVASDGETQYF. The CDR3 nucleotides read TGTGCCAGCAGCTTAGTCGCTAGCGACGGAGAGACCCAGTACTTC.

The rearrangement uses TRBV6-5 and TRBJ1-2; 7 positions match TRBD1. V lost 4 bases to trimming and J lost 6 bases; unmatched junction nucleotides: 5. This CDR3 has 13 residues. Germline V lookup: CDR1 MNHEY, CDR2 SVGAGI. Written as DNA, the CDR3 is TGTGCCAGCAGTTCTGCAGGGGGAAATGGCTACACCTTC. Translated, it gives CASSSAGGNGYTF.

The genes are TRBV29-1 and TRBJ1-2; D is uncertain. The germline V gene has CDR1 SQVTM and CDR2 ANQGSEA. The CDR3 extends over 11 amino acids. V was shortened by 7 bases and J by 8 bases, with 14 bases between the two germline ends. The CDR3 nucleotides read TGCAGCGCCTACTCAGCGGAGGGCTACACCTTC. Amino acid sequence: CSAYSAEGYTF.

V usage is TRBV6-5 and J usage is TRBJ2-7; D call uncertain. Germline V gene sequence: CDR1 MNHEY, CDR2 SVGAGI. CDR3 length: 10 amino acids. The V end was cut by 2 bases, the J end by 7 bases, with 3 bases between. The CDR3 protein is CASSYPEQYF. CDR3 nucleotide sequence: TGTGCCAGCAGTTACCCGGAGCAGTACTTC.

CDR3: CASRTTGINSYEQYF. The CDR3 DNA sequence: TGTGCCAGCAGGACGACAGGGATTAACTCCTACGAGCAGTACTTC. The V gene is TRBV6-5, the J gene TRBJ2-5; TRBD1 aligns across 7 bases. The tail of the sequence fits TRBJ2-7 better, so the J call may be wrong. The length of the CDR3 is 15 residues. Per germline, CDR1 MNHEY and CDR2 SVGAGI.

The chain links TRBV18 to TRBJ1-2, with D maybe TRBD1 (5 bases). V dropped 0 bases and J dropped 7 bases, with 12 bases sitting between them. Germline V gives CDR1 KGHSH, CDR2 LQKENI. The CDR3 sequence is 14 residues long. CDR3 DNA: TGTGCCAGCTCACCACCGACAGTGGCCTTTGGCTACACCTTC. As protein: CASSPPTVAFGYTF.